The rows below give T cell receptor beta chains drawn from one sample of a study of blood T cell repertoires in COVID-19. Libraries were prepared by immunoSEQ multiplex PCR; TCRdb keeps only in-frame clonotypes and omits some of them. The sample holds some 110,000 clones, approximately 85% seen once. Sequences were obtained from peripheral blood. These receptors all come from a woman aged 80 or over with COVID-19, enrolled during active disease. The CDR3 runs from the conserved cysteine through the conserved F or W. The D gene is left open where the match is weak. The size entry is marked missing in some rows and otherwise reads once, few, many or a size class.

CDR3 DNA,CDR3 protein,D gene,clone size,V gene,J gene
TGTGCCAGCAGCCAAGGGGAGAGCACTGAAGCTTTCTTT,CASSQGESTEAFF,.,once,TRBV3-1/TRBV3-2,TRBJ1-1
TGTGCCAGCAGCTTAGATACGGCGCGGGGACTTGGAACCATTTGGTATGGCTACACCTTC,CASSLDTARGLGTIWYGYTF,.,.,TRBV11-2,TRBJ1-2
TGTGCCAGCAGCCCGGGCGGATCAGGGGCCGAATATGGCTACACCTTC,CASSPGGSGAEYGYTF,.,.,TRBV9,TRBJ1-2
TGTGCCAGCAGCCATACAGGGAAAGAAGCGAACACTGAAGCTTTCTTT,CASSHTGKEANTEAFF,.,.,TRBV3-1/TRBV3-2,TRBJ1-1
TGTGCCAGCAGCCCCGTCAGGGTGGGAAACACCATATATTTT,CASSPVRVGNTIYF,.,.,TRBV7-8,TRBJ1-3
TGTGCCAGCAGTTCAGGACAGGGTCAAGGCTACACCTTC,CASSSGQGQGYTF,TRBD1,.,TRBV6-6,TRBJ1-2
TGTGCCAGTAGCCGGACAGGGGCGGAATATGGCTACACCTTC,CASSRTGAEYGYTF,TRBD1,.,TRBV19,TRBJ1-2
TGTGCCAGCAGTTTAGCCAGGGGAAATGAGCAGTTCTTC,CASSLARGNEQFF,.,.,TRBV7-2,TRBJ2-1
TGTGCCAGCAGTTTAGTGAGCTATGGCTACACCTTC,CASSLVSYGYTF,.,once,TRBV28,TRBJ1-2
TGCGCCAGCAGCCTACGGACTAGCCAATCAAATGAGCAGTTCTTC,CASSLRTSQSNEQFF,TRBD2,once,TRBV5-1,TRBJ2-1
TGTGCCAGCAGTCCGGCGGGACTAGCGGGAGCCCGGGGTGACACCGGGGAGCTGTTTTTT,CASSPAGLAGARGDTGELFF,TRBD2,.,TRBV6-6,TRBJ2-2
TGTGCCAGCAGCCAAGCTTATCGTCAGGGCCAGGGAAACACCATATATTTT,CASSQAYRQGQGNTIYF,.,few,TRBV14,TRBJ1-3
TGTGCCAGCAGTGAAAACCGGGTCCAGCCCTATGGCTACACCTTC,CASSENRVQPYGYTF,.,.,TRBV25-1,TRBJ1-2
TGTGCCAGCAGCAACAAACTCACTAACTATGGCTACACCTTC,CASSNKLTNYGYTF,.,once,TRBV21-1,TRBJ1-2